The source of this TCR beta chain is a study of radiotherapy plus CTLA-4 blockade in lung cancer. The overall study: Disease control was present in more than 25% of patients, and objective responses in around 18%. Study-level results: Early blood T cell clone dynamics, with interferon-beta, were reported to best predict response. Expansion of tumor-derived TCR clones was observed in blood after radiotherapy plus ipilimumab.

Profiled with immunoSEQ multiplex PCR; TCRdb holds only in-frame clones, not every one. The table includes about 68,000 clones, 70% to 80% detected once. The germline V gene has CDR1 SNHLY and CDR2 FYNNEI. CDR3 length: 14 residues. Trimming at V came to 8 bases and at J to 5 bases, leaving 9 bases not matched to a gene. As to this clone: Its specificity is not known.

The chain links TRBV2 to TRBJ2-3, with TRBD1 identical over 8 bases. The specimen comprised peripheral blood, sampled from a patient treated with radiotherapy plus ipilimumab. The TCR comes from a human donor with non-small cell lung cancer who had a complete response to radiotherapy plus ipilimumab. Here the CDR3 reads CASGAGGWKDTQYF. The DNA of the CDR3 is TGTGCCAGCGGGGCAGGGGGCTGGAAAGATACGCAGTATTTT.